The present T cell receptor (beta chain) was sequenced within a study of STAT5B mutations in CD4+ large granular lymphocyte leukemia. Controls came from buffy coats of healthy blood donors. A note on this clone: Its target is not known.

Overall study findings and caveats: CD4-sorted patient repertoires seemed more clonal than healthy CD4+ repertoires. Compared with healthy controls (2/35), patient top clones favored TRBV06 (8/27).

Per the authors' pipeline: Lowest detectable productive clonotype frequency was 2.59 x 10-5. Generated by immunoSEQ multiplex PCR, the TCRdb table keeps only in-frame clones and is missing some. V and J calls plus clone size are reproduced from that table; the DNA served to infer D and trimming. The sample shows tens of thousands of clones, around four fifths of them seen only once. Germline values: CDR1 SGHDN, CDR2 FVKESK. V shed 4 bases, J shed 5 bases, and the junction held 9 bases outside the gene matches. CDR3 size: 15 residues. The chain is built from TRBV14 and TRBJ2-5; the match to TRBD1 covers 8 bases. Sequencing used CD4+ T cells from blood buffy coats. The sequence derives from a human donor in good health. The CDR3 region is CASSPKRTGMETQYF. The CDR3 DNA reads TGTGCCAGCAGCCCGAAACGGACAGGGATGGAGACCCAGTACTTC.